This T cell receptor (beta chain) was sequenced in a study of shared clonotypes between healthy human individuals. Whole-study results and caveats: An anticipated effect of sequencing depth on clonotype sharing among donors was recognized. Researchers sampled blood only, noting tissue repertoires likely differ. Estimated clonotype richness was generally higher in naive than memory subsets.

CD45RO-negative, CCR7-selected cells formed the naive CD8 fraction, which excluded terminally differentiated effector memory CD45RA+ cells. Profiled with immunoSEQ multiplex PCR; TCRdb holds only in-frame clones, not every one. The sample lists around 2,100,000 clones, about 95% seen once, with under 1.5% in the top ten. The CDR3 spans 15 residues. The germline V gene encodes CDR1 MNHEY and CDR2 SVGAGI. V was pared by 5 bases and J by 3 bases, with 8 bases of the junction left unmatched. Of note for this clone: Its antigen is not identified.

V is TRBV6-5 and J is TRBJ2-5; 8 bases agree with TRBD2. The origin of this receptor is a man between 18 and 29 years old in good health. Source material: naive CD8+ T cells sorted from blood. The CDR3 loop reads CASSPGGVVEETQYF. CDR3 bases: TGTGCCAGCAGTCCCGGGGGGGTAGTGGAAGAGACCCAGTACTTC.